The present T cell receptor (beta chain) was sequenced within a study of cytomegalovirus exposure and HLA in healthy donors. Overall study results and limits: According to a later analysis, TCR clusters from the first cohort tended to co-occur in the 100 to 150 validation repertoires. The study labeled 150 to 200 TCR beta chains cytomegalovirus-associated.

In the case of this clone: Its specificity is not known.

Generated by immunoSEQ multiplex PCR, the TCRdb table keeps only in-frame clones and is missing some. The sample carries 50,000 to 80,000 clones, roughly 90% recorded once. V gave up 0 bases and J gave up 2 bases, with 13 bases separating them. The length of the CDR3 is 17 residues. In germline, CDR1 is LGHNA, CDR2 YSLEER. The V call is TRBV4-3, the J call TRBJ1-4; tentative D call: TRBD1 (6 bases). What was sequenced was PBMCs. The receptor was derived from a woman aged 18-29 years in good health and CMV-seronegative. The CDR3 DNA sequence: TGCGCCAGCAGCCAAGATCCACGGGGGGCGACTAATGAAAAACTGTTTTTT. Translated, it gives CASSQDPRGATNEKLFF.